The sequence of this T cell receptor (beta chain) was determined in a study of cytomegalovirus exposure and HLA in healthy donors. Study-wide results and caveats: For most TCR sequences rarity was the rule, although some public TCRs occurred in many donors. Because they were indistinguishable, some V segments, including TRBV6-2 and TRBV6-3, were excluded.

This clone occurred a few times. The antigen is undetermined. Researchers ran the PCR with 60 Vbeta and 13 Jbeta primers. Sequencing used immunoSEQ multiplex PCR; TCRdb keeps in-frame clones, though not all of them. This sample has around 150,000 clones, with around four fifths found just once. CDR1 and CDR2 from the germline V gene are SNHLY and FYNNEI. CDR3 length equals 13 residues. V lost 7 bases, J lost 8 bases, and 14 bases lay in between. The sample consisted of PBMCs. The TCR was taken from a male donor in good health and CMV-seronegative. This chain uses TRBV2 with TRBJ1-4, with a tentative D call TRBD1 (5 bases). In DNA, the CDR3 is TGTGCCAGCAAGGGACTGTTAGAGGAAAAACTGTTTTTT. Amino acid sequence: CASKGLLEEKLFF.